Following are 8 T cell receptor beta chains from one sample sequenced in a study of shared clonotypes between healthy human individuals. Generated by immunoSEQ multiplex PCR, the TCRdb table keeps only in-frame clones and is missing some. This sample carries about 1.1 million clones, roughly 80% of them seen once, and the ten largest clones take 0.85% to 1%. The sequenced material came from memory CD4+ T cells from PBMCs. Sample subset: CD45RA-negative fraction. Receptors were obtained from a man between 18 and 29 years old in good health. Some clones in this sample may be carry-over from other donors' samples.

This chain uses TRBV5-3 with TRBJ2-5; D possibly uses TRBD1 or TRBD2 (5 bases each). TRBV5-3 belongs to the ORF category, with a function that is uncertain. Trimming left V 2 bases short and J 3 bases short, with 11 bases between. The CDR3 is 14 residues long. The DNA for the CDR3 is TGTGCCAGAAGCTTCGGAGGCAGGGAAGAGACCCAGTACTTC. Protein: CARSFGGREETQYF.

The chain links TRBV6-1 to TRBJ1-3, with D possibly TRBD1 on 6 matching bases. The V end was cut by 4 bases, the J end by 0 bases, with 16 bases between. Germline V gene lookup returns CDR1 MNHNS and CDR2 SASEGT. CDR3 length equals 17 residues. CDR3 in DNA: TGTGCCAGCAGTGTCAACAGGGCAGAGCTCTCTGGAAACACCATATATTTT. This gives the protein CASSVNRAELSGNTIYF.

For this clone: In the same sample, other DNA sequences code for this CDR3. This chain connects TRBV5-4 to TRBJ2-3; the match to TRBD2 covers 13 bases. CDR1 SGHNT and CDR2 YYREEE come from the germline V gene (reference sequence). With 4 bases clipped from V and 2 bases from J, the junction kept 4 bases outside the gene matches. The CDR3 runs 16 residues. The CDR3 reads CASSAGLAGITDTQYF. The CDR3 DNA reads TGTGCCAGCAGCGCGGGACTAGCGGGGATCACAGATACGCAGTATTTT. Variable domain in full (rest from reference TRBV5-4 and TRBJ2-3): ETGVTQSPTHLIKTRGQQVTLRCSSQSGHNTVSWYQQALGQGPQFIFQYYREEENGRGNFPPRFSGLQFPNYSSELNVNALELDDSALYLCASSAGLAGITDTQYFGPGTRLTVL.

This clone was detected a few times. This rearrangement joins TRBV2 to TRBJ2-5; 9 nucleotides agree with TRBD2. The CDR3 length is 16 residues. Unmatched junction bases numbered 12, after V lost 8 bases and J lost 2 bases. Germline V CDR1 and CDR2: SNHLY, FYNNEI. The CDR3 DNA sequence: TGTGCCAGCCTAGTCTTTCGGCGGGAGGGACAAGAGACCCAGTACTTC. It translates to CASLVFRREGQETQYF.

This chain connects TRBV11-3 to TRBJ2-7; 9 bases are shared with TRBD1. Per the germline V gene, CDR1 is SGHNT and CDR2 is YENEEA. CDR3 length: 14 amino acids. V trimming: 5 bases; J trimming: 6 bases; junction bases outside the gene matches: 8. Here the CDR3 DNA reads TGTGCCAGCAGCCCCGGACAGGGGCGCCCCGAGCAGTACTTC. Amino acid sequence: CASSPGQGRPEQYF.

This clone was seen only once. In DNA, the CDR3 is TGCGCCAGCAGGAGGAGTAGCAATCAGCCCCAGCATTTT. This sequence encodes CASRRSSNQPQHF. This sequence joins TRBV5-1 and TRBJ1-5, with unresolved D. Per the germline V gene, CDR1 is SGHRS and CDR2 is YFSETQ. The CDR3 is 13 amino acids. Trimming cost V 5 bases and J 0 bases, with 6 bases left between them.

The genes are TRBV27 and TRBJ2-7; D might be TRBD1 or TRBD2, each matching 5 bases. This CDR3 comprises 15 residues. Germline V gene sequence: CDR1 MNHEY, CDR2 SMNVEV (reference sequence). Trimming cost V 0 bases and J 2 bases, with 11 bases left between them. CDR3 nucleotides: TGTGCCAGCAGTTTATCGGGGGTATCGGCCTACGAGCAGTACTTC. Amino acid sequence: CASSLSGVSAYEQYF.

The V call is TRBV10-3, the J call TRBJ2-5, with TRBD2 matching 8 bases. The CDR3 runs 16 residues. From germline, CDR1 is ENHRY and CDR2 SYGVKD. Unmatched junction bases numbered 9, after V lost 3 bases and J lost 3 bases. The CDR3 here is CAISDGTREGEETQYF. CDR3 DNA sequence: TGTGCCATCAGTGATGGGACTAGGGAGGGCGAAGAGACCCAGTACTTC.